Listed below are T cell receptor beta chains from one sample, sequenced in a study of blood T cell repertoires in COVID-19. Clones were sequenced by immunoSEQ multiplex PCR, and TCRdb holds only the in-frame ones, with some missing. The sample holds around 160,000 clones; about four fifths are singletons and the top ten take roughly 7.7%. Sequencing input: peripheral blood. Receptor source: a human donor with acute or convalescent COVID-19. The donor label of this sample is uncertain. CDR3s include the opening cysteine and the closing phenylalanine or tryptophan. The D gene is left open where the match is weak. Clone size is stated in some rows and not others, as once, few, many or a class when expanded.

cdr3_aa: CASSYGGRTDTQYF; cdr3_nt: TGCGCCAGCAGCTACGGGGGACGCACAGATACGCAGTATTTT; d_call: NA; v_call: TRBV4-1; j_call: TRBJ2-3; clone_size: once
cdr3_aa: CASSQGETQYF; cdr3_nt: TGTGCCAGCAGCCAGGGGGAGACCCAGTACTTC; d_call: NA; v_call: TRBV7-9; j_call: TRBJ2-5; clone_size: NA
cdr3_aa: CASSFGGSDGYTF; cdr3_nt: TGTGCCAGCAGTTTTGGAGGGAGCGATGGCTACACCTTC; d_call: NA; v_call: TRBV12-3/TRBV12-4; j_call: TRBJ1-2; clone_size: NA
cdr3_aa: CASSLQGRTYEQYF; cdr3_nt: TGTGCCAGCAGCTTGCAGGGAAGGACCTACGAGCAGTACTTC; d_call: NA; v_call: TRBV5-6; j_call: TRBJ2-7; clone_size: NA
cdr3_aa: CATSRPLQGSNQPQHF; cdr3_nt: TGTGCCACCAGCAGGCCTCTACAGGGGAGCAATCAGCCCCAGCATTTT; d_call: TRBD1; v_call: TRBV15; j_call: TRBJ1-5; clone_size: NA
cdr3_aa: CASSQDGLAGGGDTQYF; cdr3_nt: TGTGCCAGCAGCCAAGATGGGCTAGCGGGGGGGGGTGATACGCAGTATTTT; d_call: TRBD2; v_call: TRBV4-2; j_call: TRBJ2-3; clone_size: NA
cdr3_aa: CASRTQGAGEQYF; cdr3_nt: TGCGCCAGCAGAACACAGGGGGCAGGAGAGCAGTACTTC; d_call: TRBD1; v_call: TRBV5-1; j_call: TRBJ2-7; clone_size: NA
cdr3_aa: CAWKGQFPGELFF; cdr3_nt: TGTGCCTGGAAGGGACAGTTTCCCGGGGAGCTGTTTTTT; d_call: TRBD1; v_call: TRBV30; j_call: TRBJ2-2; clone_size: NA
cdr3_aa: CATAGGGTQYF; cdr3_nt: TGTGCCACAGCAGGGGGCGGTACGCAGTATTTT; d_call: TRBD1; v_call: TRBV19; j_call: TRBJ2-3; clone_size: NA
cdr3_aa: CASSFAGNQETQYF; cdr3_nt: TGCGCCAGCAGCTTTGCGGGGAACCAAGAGACCCAGTACTTC; d_call: NA; v_call: TRBV5-1; j_call: TRBJ2-5; clone_size: NA
cdr3_aa: CASSYQQGNGNQPQHF; cdr3_nt: TGTGCCAGCAGTTACCAACAGGGGAACGGAAATCAGCCCCAGCATTTT; d_call: TRBD1; v_call: TRBV5-5; j_call: TRBJ1-5; clone_size: NA
cdr3_aa: CASSVRQGGSYGYTF; cdr3_nt: TGTGCCAGTAGTGTTCGACAGGGGGGGAGCTATGGCTACACCTTC; d_call: TRBD1; v_call: TRBV19; j_call: TRBJ1-2; clone_size: NA
cdr3_aa: CSALPGYEQYF; cdr3_nt: TGCAGTGCACTTCCCGGCTACGAGCAGTACTTC; d_call: NA; v_call: TRBV20-1; j_call: TRBJ2-7; clone_size: NA
cdr3_aa: CASSPLNLNTEAFF; cdr3_nt: TGTGCCAGCAGTCCTCTAAACCTAAACACTGAAGCTTTCTTT; d_call: NA; v_call: TRBV27; j_call: TRBJ1-1; clone_size: NA
cdr3_aa: CASSLDLYSGNTIYF; cdr3_nt: TGTGCCAGCAGTCTCGACTTATACTCTGGAAACACCATATATTTT; d_call: NA; v_call: TRBV6-5; j_call: TRBJ1-3; clone_size: NA
cdr3_aa: CASSEGTPGLADAHEQFF; cdr3_nt: TGTGCCAGCAGCGAGGGAACCCCGGGACTAGCGGATGCACATGAGCAGTTCTTC; d_call: TRBD2; v_call: TRBV9; j_call: TRBJ2-1; clone_size: NA
cdr3_aa: CASSLDRDYTIYF; cdr3_nt: TGCGCCAGCAGCTTGGACAGGGATTACACCATATATTTT; d_call: NA; v_call: TRBV5-1; j_call: TRBJ1-3; clone_size: NA
cdr3_aa: CASSPRAGWSEKLFF; cdr3_nt: TGTGCCAGCTCACCACGGGCAGGGTGGAGTGAAAAACTGTTTTTT; d_call: NA; v_call: TRBV18; j_call: TRBJ1-4; clone_size: NA
cdr3_aa: CASSTGGARGEQFF; cdr3_nt: TGTGCCAGTAGTACCGGGGGGGCGAGAGGTGAGCAGTTCTTC; d_call: TRBD2; v_call: TRBV19; j_call: TRBJ2-1; clone_size: NA
cdr3_aa: CASPTTPSNSPLHF; cdr3_nt: TGTGCCAGCCCCACGACACCTAGCAATTCACCCCTCCACTTT; d_call: NA; v_call: TRBV6-4; j_call: TRBJ1-6; clone_size: NA
cdr3_aa: CASSPLALEFYGYTF; cdr3_nt: TGTGCCAGCAGCCCTCTAGCCCTCGAGTTCTATGGCTACACCTTC; d_call: NA; v_call: TRBV2; j_call: TRBJ1-2; clone_size: NA
cdr3_aa: CASSEGSGGLGETQYF; cdr3_nt: TGTGCCAGCAGTGAAGGTTCAGGGGGCTTGGGAGAGACCCAGTACTTC; d_call: TRBD1; v_call: TRBV6-1; j_call: TRBJ2-5; clone_size: NA
cdr3_aa: CASSYSGSGSGNTIYF; cdr3_nt: TGTGCCAGCAGTTACTCGGGCAGCGGCTCTGGAAACACCATATATTTT; d_call: NA; v_call: TRBV6-5; j_call: TRBJ1-3; clone_size: few
cdr3_aa: CASSERRAEHKSEQFF; cdr3_nt: TGTGCCAGCAGTGAGAGGAGGGCTGAGCATAAGAGTGAGCAGTTCTTC; d_call: NA; v_call: TRBV2; j_call: TRBJ2-1; clone_size: few
cdr3_aa: CASSPIVTPLEANYGYTF; cdr3_nt: TGCGCCAGCAGCCCGATAGTGACACCATTGGAGGCTAACTATGGCTACACCTTC; d_call: NA; v_call: TRBV5-1; j_call: TRBJ1-2; clone_size: NA
cdr3_aa: CASSSRYNEQFF; cdr3_nt: TGTGCCAGCAGCTCTAGATACAATGAGCAGTTCTTC; d_call: NA; v_call: TRBV11-3; j_call: TRBJ2-1; clone_size: NA
cdr3_aa: CASSHSRGGYNEQFF; cdr3_nt: TGTGCCAGCAGCCATTCCCGGGGGGGTTACAATGAGCAGTTCTTC; d_call: TRBD2; v_call: TRBV4-2; j_call: TRBJ2-1; clone_size: NA
cdr3_aa: CASTLRVGNTIYF; cdr3_nt: TGTGCCAGCACCCTGAGGGTCGGAAACACCATATATTTT; d_call: NA; v_call: TRBV5-8; j_call: TRBJ1-3; clone_size: NA
cdr3_aa: CASIDQGSGNTIYF; cdr3_nt: TGTGCCAGCATCGACCAGGGCTCTGGAAACACCATATATTTT; d_call: NA; v_call: TRBV5-6; j_call: TRBJ1-3; clone_size: NA
cdr3_aa: CASSASHREPWDTEAFF; cdr3_nt: TGTGCCAGCAGCGCCTCTCACAGGGAACCGTGGGACACTGAAGCTTTCTTT; d_call: NA; v_call: TRBV3-1/TRBV3-2; j_call: TRBJ1-1; clone_size: NA
cdr3_aa: CAWSVGVSGGAGGDTQYF; cdr3_nt: TGTGCCTGGAGTGTAGGAGTTAGCGGGGGGGCCGGAGGGGATACGCAGTATTTT; d_call: TRBD2; v_call: TRBV30; j_call: TRBJ2-3; clone_size: few
cdr3_aa: CASSPARNQPQHF; cdr3_nt: TGTGCCAGCTCACCGGCGAGGAACCAGCCCCAGCATTTT; d_call: NA; v_call: TRBV18; j_call: TRBJ1-5; clone_size: NA